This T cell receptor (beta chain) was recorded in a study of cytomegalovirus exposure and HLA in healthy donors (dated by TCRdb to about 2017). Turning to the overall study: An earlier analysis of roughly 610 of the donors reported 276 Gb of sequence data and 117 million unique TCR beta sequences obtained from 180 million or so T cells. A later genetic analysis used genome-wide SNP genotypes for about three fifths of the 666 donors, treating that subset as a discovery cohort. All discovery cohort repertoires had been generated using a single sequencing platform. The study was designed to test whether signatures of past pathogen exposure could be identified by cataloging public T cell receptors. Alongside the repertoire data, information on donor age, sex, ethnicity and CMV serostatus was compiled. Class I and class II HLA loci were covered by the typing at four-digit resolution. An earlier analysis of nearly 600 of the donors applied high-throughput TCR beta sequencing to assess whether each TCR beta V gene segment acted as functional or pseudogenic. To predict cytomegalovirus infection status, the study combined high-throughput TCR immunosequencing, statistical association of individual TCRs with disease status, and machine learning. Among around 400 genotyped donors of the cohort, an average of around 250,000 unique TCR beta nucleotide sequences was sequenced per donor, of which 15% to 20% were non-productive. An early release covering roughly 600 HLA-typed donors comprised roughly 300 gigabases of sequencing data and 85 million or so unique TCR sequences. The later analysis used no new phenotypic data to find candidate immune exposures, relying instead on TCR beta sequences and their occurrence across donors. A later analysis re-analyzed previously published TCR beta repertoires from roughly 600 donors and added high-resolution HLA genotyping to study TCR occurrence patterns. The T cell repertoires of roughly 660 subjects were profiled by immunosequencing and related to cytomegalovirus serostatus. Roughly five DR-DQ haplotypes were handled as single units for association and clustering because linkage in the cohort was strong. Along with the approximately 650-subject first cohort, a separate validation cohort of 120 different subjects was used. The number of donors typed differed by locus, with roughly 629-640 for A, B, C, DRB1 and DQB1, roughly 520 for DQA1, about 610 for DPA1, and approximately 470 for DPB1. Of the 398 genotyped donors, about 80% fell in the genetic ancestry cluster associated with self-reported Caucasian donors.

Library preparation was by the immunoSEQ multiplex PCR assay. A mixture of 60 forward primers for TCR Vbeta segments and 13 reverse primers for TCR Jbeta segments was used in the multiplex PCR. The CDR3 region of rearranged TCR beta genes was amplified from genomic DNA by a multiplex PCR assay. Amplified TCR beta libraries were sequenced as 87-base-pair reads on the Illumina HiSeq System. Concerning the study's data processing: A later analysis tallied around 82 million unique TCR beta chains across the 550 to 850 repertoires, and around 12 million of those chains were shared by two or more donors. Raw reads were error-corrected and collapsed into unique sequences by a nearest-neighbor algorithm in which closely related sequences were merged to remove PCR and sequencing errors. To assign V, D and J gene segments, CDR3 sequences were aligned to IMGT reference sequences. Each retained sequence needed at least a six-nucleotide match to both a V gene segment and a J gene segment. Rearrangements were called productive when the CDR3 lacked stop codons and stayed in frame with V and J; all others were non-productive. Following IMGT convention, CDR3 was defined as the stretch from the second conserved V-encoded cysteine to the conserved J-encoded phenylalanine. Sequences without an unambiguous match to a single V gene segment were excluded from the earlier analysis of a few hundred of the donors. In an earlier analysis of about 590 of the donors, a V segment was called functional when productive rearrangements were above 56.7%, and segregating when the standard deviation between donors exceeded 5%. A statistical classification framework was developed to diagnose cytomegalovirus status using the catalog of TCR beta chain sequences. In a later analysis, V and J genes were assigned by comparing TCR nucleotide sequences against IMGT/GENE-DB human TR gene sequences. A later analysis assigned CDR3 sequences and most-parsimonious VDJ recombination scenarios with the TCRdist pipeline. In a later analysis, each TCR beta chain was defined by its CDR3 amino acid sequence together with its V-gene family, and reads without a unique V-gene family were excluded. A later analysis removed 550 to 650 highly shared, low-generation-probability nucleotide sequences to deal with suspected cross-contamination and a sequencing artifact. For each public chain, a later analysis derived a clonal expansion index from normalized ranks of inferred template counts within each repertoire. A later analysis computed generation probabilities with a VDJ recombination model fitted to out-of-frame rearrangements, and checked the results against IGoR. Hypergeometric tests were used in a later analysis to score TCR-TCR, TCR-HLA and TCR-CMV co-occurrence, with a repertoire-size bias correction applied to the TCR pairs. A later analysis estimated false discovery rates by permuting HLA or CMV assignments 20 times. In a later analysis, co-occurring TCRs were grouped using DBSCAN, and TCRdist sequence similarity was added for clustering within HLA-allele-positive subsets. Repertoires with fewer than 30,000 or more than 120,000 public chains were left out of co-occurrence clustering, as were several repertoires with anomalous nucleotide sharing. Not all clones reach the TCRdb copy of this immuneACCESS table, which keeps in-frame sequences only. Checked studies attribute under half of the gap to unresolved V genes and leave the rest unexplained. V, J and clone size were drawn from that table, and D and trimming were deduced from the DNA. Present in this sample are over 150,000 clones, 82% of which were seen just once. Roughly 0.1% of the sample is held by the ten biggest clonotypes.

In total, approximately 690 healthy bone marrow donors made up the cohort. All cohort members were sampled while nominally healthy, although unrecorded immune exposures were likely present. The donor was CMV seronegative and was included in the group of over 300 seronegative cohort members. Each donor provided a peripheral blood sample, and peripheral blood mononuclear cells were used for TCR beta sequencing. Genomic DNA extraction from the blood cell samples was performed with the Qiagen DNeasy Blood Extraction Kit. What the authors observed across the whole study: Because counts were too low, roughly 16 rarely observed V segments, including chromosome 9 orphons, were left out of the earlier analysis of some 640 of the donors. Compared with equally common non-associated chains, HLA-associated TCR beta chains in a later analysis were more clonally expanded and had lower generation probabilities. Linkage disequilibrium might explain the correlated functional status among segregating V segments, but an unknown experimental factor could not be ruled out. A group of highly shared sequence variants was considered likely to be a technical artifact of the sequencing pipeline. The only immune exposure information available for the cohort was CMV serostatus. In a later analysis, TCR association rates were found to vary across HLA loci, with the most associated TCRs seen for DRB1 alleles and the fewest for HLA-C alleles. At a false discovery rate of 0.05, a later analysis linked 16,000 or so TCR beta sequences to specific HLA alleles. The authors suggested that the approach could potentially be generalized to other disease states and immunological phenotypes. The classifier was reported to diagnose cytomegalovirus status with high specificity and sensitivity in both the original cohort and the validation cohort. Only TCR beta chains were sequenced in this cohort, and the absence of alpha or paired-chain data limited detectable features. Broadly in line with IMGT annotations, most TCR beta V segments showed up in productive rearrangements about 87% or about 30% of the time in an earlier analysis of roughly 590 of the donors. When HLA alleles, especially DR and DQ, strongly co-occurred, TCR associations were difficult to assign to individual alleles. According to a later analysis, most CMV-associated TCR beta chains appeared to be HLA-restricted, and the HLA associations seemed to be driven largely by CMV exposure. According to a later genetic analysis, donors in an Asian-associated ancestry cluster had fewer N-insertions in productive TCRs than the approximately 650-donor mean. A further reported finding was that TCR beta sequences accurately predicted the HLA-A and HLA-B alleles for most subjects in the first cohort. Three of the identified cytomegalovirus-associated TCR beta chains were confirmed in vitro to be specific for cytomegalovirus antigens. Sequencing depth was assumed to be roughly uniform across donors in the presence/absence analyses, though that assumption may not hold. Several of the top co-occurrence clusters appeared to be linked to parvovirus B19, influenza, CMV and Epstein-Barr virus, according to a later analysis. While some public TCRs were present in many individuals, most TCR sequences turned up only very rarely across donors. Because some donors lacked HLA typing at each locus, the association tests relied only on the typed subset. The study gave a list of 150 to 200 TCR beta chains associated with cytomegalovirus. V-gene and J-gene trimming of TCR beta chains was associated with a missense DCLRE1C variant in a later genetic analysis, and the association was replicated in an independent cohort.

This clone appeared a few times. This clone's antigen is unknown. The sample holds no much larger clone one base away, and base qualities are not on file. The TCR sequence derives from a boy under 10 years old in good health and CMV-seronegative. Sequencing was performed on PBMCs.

The CDR3 in this case is CASSLRIGANYGYTF. In nucleotide form, the sequence is TGTGCCAGCAGCTTGCGTATAGGGGCTAACTATGGCTACACCTTC. This receptor chain uses TRBV5-4 and TRBJ1-2; D gene: possibly TRBD1, on 5 matching bases. V drops 1 base and J drops 0 bases, leaving 10 bases in between. The CDR3 goes from the cysteine to the phenylalanine over 15 residues. Of the read, only the CDR3 DNA is kept; its 45 bases are in frame from base 1. CDR1 is given as SGHNT and CDR2 as YYREEE, both from the germline V gene (reference sequence).